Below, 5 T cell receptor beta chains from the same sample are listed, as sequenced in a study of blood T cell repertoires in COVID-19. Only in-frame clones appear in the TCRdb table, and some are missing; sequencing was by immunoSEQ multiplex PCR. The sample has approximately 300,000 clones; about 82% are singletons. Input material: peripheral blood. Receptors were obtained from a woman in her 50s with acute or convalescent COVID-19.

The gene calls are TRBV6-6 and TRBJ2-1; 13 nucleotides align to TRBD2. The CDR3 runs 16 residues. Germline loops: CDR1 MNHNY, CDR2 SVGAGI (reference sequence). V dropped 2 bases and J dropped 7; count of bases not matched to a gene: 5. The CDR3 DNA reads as TGTGCCAGCAGTTACCGGGGACTAGCGGGAATAAATGAGCAGTTCTTC. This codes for CASSYRGLAGINEQFF.

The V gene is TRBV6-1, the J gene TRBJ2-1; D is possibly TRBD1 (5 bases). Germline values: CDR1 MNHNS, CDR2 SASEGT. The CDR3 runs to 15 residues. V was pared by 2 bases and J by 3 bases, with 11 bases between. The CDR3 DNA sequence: TGTGCCAGCAGTGAATCTAGACAGAGCTACAATGAGCAGTTCTTC. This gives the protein CASSESRQSYNEQFF.

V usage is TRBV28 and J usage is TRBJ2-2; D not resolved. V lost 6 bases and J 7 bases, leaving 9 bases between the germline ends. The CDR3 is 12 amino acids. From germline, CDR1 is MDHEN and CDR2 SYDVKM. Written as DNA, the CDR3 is TGTGCCAGCAGGCCAAGAGGCGGGGAGCTGTTTTTT. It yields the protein CASRPRGGELFF.

CDR3 protein: CASSLWSGGPHYEQYF. The DNA for the CDR3 is TGTGCCAGCAGTTTATGGTCGGGGGGACCACACTACGAGCAGTACTTC. The chain links TRBV27 to TRBJ2-7; 7 bases align to TRBD2. CDR1 and CDR2 from the germline V gene are MNHEY and SMNVEV (reference sequence). There are 16 residues in the CDR3. Trimming cost V 1 base and J 3 bases; bases outside gene matches: 9.

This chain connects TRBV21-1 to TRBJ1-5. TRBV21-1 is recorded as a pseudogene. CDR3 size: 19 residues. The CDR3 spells CASSKEKGLPMLGNQPQHF. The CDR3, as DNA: TGTGCCAGCAGCAAAGAGAAGGGACTCCCAATGTTGGGCAATCAGCCCCAGCATTTT.